This T cell receptor (beta chain) was identified during a study of blood T cell repertoires in COVID-19. This table comes from immunoSEQ multiplex PCR, and its TCRdb copy is limited to in-frame clones, with some not included. The sample carries tens of thousands of clones, 94% recorded once. The table lists this clone with a count of one. The CDR3 length is 13 residues. The germline CDR1 and CDR2 sequences are SGHTA and FQGNSA. The germline V and J ends were trimmed by 0 bases and 1 base, with 3 bases remaining between them. The V call is TRBV7-2, the J call TRBJ1-2; D gene unclear. Specimen: peripheral blood. This receptor was taken from a human donor with active COVID-19. The donor label of this sample is uncertain. The CDR3 region has the DNA TGTGCCAGCAGCTTAGCCGGTAACTATGGCTACACCTTC. Translation gives CASSLAGNYGYTF.